This passage covers 27 T cell receptor beta chains from one sample sequenced in a study of CD8 T cells in Susac syndrome. A quantity of roughly 0.5 to 1 ug RNA underwent reverse transcription using random hexamers. Using its own MiXCR run on the immunoSEQ multiplex PCR reads, TCRdb lists one record per CDR3 protein. The sample carries approximately 130,000 distinct CDR3 sequences, around 94% recorded once. The source material was CD4+ T cells from PBMCs. These receptors originate from a human donor in good health.

The chain uses TRBV5-1 and TRBJ2-7, with D perhaps TRBD1 (7 bases). Trimming took off 1 base at V and 3 bases at J, with 20 bases between the two ends. CDR1 is SGHRS and CDR2 is YFSETQ in the germline V gene. The CDR3 totals 17 residues. CDR3 in amino acids: CASSLSYVSGGSYEQYF. The DNA of the CDR3 is TGCGCCAGCAGCTTGTCGTACGTATCAGGGGGGAGCTACGAGCAGTACTTC.

This clonotype appeared once. The chain joins TRBV6-6 to TRBJ1-2, with D hard to call. From germline, CDR1 is MNHNY and CDR2 SVGAGI (reference sequence). Trimming cost V 6 bases and J 3 bases, with 11 bases left between them. The CDR3 spans 13 residues. Written as DNA, the CDR3 is TGTGCCAGCAGCACCAGGAACGACTATGGCTACACCTTC. This codes for CASSTRNDYGYTF.

This chain connects TRBV29-1 to TRBJ1-2; D ambiguous. V lost 3 bases and J lost 9, with 8 bases in between. In germline, CDR1 is SQVTM, CDR2 ANQGSEA. CDR3 length: 10 amino acids. CDR3 sequence reads: CSVDVNRYTF. Here the CDR3 DNA reads TGCAGCGTTGACGTTAATCGCTACACCTTC. The full variable domain, in which reference TRBV29-1 and TRBJ1-2 provide the parts outside the CDR3, is SAVISQKPSRDICQRGTSLTIQCQVDSQVTMMFWYRQQPGQSLTLIATANQGSEATYESGFVIDKFPISRPNLTFSTLTVSNMSPEDSSIYLCSVDVNRYTFGSGTRLTVV.

This clonotype has just a few counts. The genes are TRBV5-6 and TRBJ2-7; no definite D call. V was trimmed by 0 bases and J by 6 bases, leaving 10 bases between them. Germline-derived CDR1 and CDR2 are SGHDT and YYEEEE. The CDR3 runs 13 residues. The CDR3 nucleotides are TGTGCCAGCAGCTTGGAGATGAATAGCGAGCAGTACTTC. Its translation is CASSLEMNSEQYF. Combining the CDR3 with reference TRBV5-6 and TRBJ2-7 gives the whole variable domain DAGVTQSPTHLIKTRGQQVTLRCSPKSGHDTVSWYQQALGQGPQFIFQYYEEEERQRGNFPDRFSGHQFPNYSSELNVNALLLGDSALYLCASSLEMNSEQYFGPGTRLTVT.

The chain has TRBV12-3 or TRBV12-4 and TRBJ1-1; unclear D gene. CDR3 length: 13 amino acids. V lost 6 bases and J 0 bases, leaving 8 bases between the germline ends. This CDR3 is CASSLQMNTEAFF. Written as DNA, the CDR3 is TGTGCCAGCAGCCTCCAGATGAACACTGAAGCTTTCTTT.

The chain joins TRBV30 to TRBJ2-7; 7 bases fit TRBD1. V was clipped by 0 bases and J by 3 bases; unmatched bases: 5. The length of the CDR3 is 14 residues. Germline V gene sequence: CDR1 GTSNPN, CDR2 SVGIG (reference sequence). CDR3 nucleotide sequence: TGTGCCTGGAGTGTAGGGACAGTCCTCTACGAGCAGTACTTC. Translated: CAWSVGTVLYEQYF.

This chain connects TRBV7-3 to TRBJ1-1; D not certain. Trimming took 5 bases from V and 2 from J, leaving 15 bases between them. CDR1 SGHTA and CDR2 FQGTGA come from the germline V gene. The CDR3 consists of 15 residues. CDR3 bases: TGTGCCAGCAGCGCAGGCTCGGGAGTAAACACTGAAGCTTTCTTT. Its protein product is CASSAGSGVNTEAFF.

This clonotype was seen just once. The V and J genes are TRBV5-1 and TRBJ2-7; 13 bases are a match to TRBD2. Per the germline V gene, CDR1 is SGHRS and CDR2 is YFSETQ. This CDR3 has 16 residues. J was trimmed by 6 bases and V by 8 bases; bases with no gene match: 14. The CDR3 nucleotides read TGCGCCAGTAACGGACTAGCGGGGGACTCTACGAGCGAGCAGTACTTC. Protein sequence: CASNGLAGDSTSEQYF.

The chain carries TRBV27 and TRBJ2-5; 7 bases map to TRBD1. The germline gives CDR1 MNHEY, CDR2 SMNVEV (reference sequence). The CDR3 length is 15 residues. Trimming took 8 bases from V and 5 from J; bases not matched to a gene: 14. The CDR3 bases are TGTGCCAGCGTTTTAAACAGGGGTGAGCGGGAGACCCAGTACTTC. Protein sequence: CASVLNRGERETQYF.

The chain couples TRBV19 to TRBJ2-7; 10 nucleotides match TRBD2. CDR1 LNHDA and CDR2 SQIVND come from the germline V gene (reference sequence). Trimming took 4 bases from V and 2 from J; bases not matched to a gene: 5. The CDR3 runs 15 residues. The CDR3 is CASSTLAGDPYEQYF. CDR3 coding DNA: TGTGCCAGTAGTACCCTAGCGGGAGACCCCTACGAGCAGTACTTC.

The gene calls are TRBV25-1 and TRBJ1-3, with D perhaps matching TRBD1 (5 bases). Trimming removed 7 bases at V and 0 bases at J, with 10 bases between. The CDR3 spans 14 residues. Germline CDR1 MGHDK, CDR2 SYGVNS. CDR3 protein: CASIDSYSGNTIYF. CDR3 sequence (DNA): TGTGCCAGCATTGACAGTTACTCTGGAAACACCATATATTTT.

The chain links TRBV7-9 to TRBJ2-7, with D unresolved. Germline loops: CDR1 SEHNR, CDR2 FQNEAQ (reference sequence). V was trimmed by 0 bases and J by 5 bases, leaving 14 bases between them. The CDR3 is 15 residues long. CDR3 sequence: CASSLATRLRDEQYF. CDR3 nucleotides: TGTGCCAGCAGCTTAGCGACCAGGTTAAGGGACGAGCAGTACTTC.

This clonotype showed up just once. The CDR3, as DNA: TGCAGTGCTAGAGATACAGGGGGCGCTTACAATGAGCAGTTCTTC. It specifies CSARDTGGAYNEQFF. The chain employs TRBV20-1 and TRBJ2-1, with TRBD1 identical over 9 bases. This CDR3 region has 15 residues. Losses at the gene ends were 0 bases for V and 4 bases for J; bases not matched to a gene: 4. Germline values: CDR1 DFQATT, CDR2 SNEGSKA (reference sequence).

The J gene is TRBJ1-5, the V gene TRBV19; the D is unclear. This CDR3 is built from 12 residues. Per germline, CDR1 LNHDA and CDR2 SQIVND (reference sequence). V dropped 3 bases and J dropped 5 bases, with 5 bases sitting between them. The CDR3 reads CASSMLDQPQHF. CDR3 DNA sequence: TGTGCCAGTAGTATGCTGGATCAGCCCCAGCATTTT.

The gene calls are TRBV11-2 and TRBJ2-7; D possibly corresponds to TRBD2 (6 bases). This CDR3 spans 18 amino acids. The V gene lost 3 bases and the J gene lost 0 bases, with 21 bases spanning the gap. CDR1 and CDR2 (germline): SGHAT, FQNNGV. CDR3 nucleotide sequence: TGTGCCAGCAGCTTGGGTCAGGGTCGGGTCGGGAGCTCCTACGAGCAGTACTTC. Translated, it gives CASSLGQGRVGSSYEQYF.

The chain is built from TRBV7-9 and TRBJ1-3; TRBD1 is a possible D gene (5 bases). Germline V gene lookup returns CDR1 SEHNR and CDR2 FQNEAQ (reference sequence). The CDR3 totals 12 residues. With 9 bases removed from V and 4 bases from J, the gap between germline ends came to 10 bases. The CDR3 coding sequence is TGTGCCAGTTCAGGGCTGGGAAACACCATATATTTT. Residues: CASSGLGNTIYF.

This chain connects TRBV5-1 to TRBJ1-1; 8 positions match TRBD1. Germline lookup yields CDR1 SGHRS and CDR2 YFSETQ. The trim removed 6 bases at V and 1 base at J, leaving 5 bases unmatched. The CDR3 has 14 amino acids. The DNA of the CDR3 is TGCGCCAGCACAGGGGGCGACGGGAACACTGAAGCTTTCTTT. Translating gives CASTGGDGNTEAFF. Complete variable domain (other parts from reference TRBV5-1 and TRBJ1-1): KAGVTQTPRYLIKTRGQQVTLSCSPISGHRSVSWYQQTPGQGLQFLFEYFSETQRNKGNFPGRFSGRQFSNSRSEMNVSTLELGDSALYLCASTGGDGNTEAFFGQGTRLTVV.

The CDR3 sequence: CASSSLPGGFQETQYF. CDR3 sequence (DNA): TGTGCCAGCAGTTCGTTACCCGGGGGATTCCAAGAGACCCAGTACTTC. The J gene is TRBJ2-5, the V gene TRBV12-3 or TRBV12-4; the D gene is possibly TRBD2 (6 bases). CDR3 length: 16 amino acids. Trimming cost V 4 bases and J 1 base, with 16 bases left between them.

This chain links TRBV5-4 with TRBJ2-3; TRBD1 matches 9 bases. The CDR3 has 15 amino acids. Germline loops: CDR1 SGHNT, CDR2 YYREEE (reference sequence). The trim removed 3 bases at V and 3 bases at J, leaving 5 bases unmatched. CDR3 residues: CASSYGQGMTDTQYF. The CDR3 bases are TGTGCCAGCAGCTACGGACAGGGGATGACAGATACGCAGTATTTT.

This chain links TRBV11-2 with TRBJ2-7; 7 positions agree with TRBD1. Germline V gene data show CDR1 as SGHAT and CDR2 as FQNNGV. The ends lost 5 bases at V and 5 bases at J; junction bases unmatched: 3. CDR3 length equals 12 residues. DNA for the CDR3: TGTGCCAGCAGCAGAGACAGGGACGAGCAGTACTTC. Translating gives CASSRDRDEQYF.

The V gene is TRBV3-1, the J gene TRBJ1-5, with D unclear. The CDR3 is 17 residues long. Germline CDR1 is LGHDT and CDR2 is YNNKEL (reference sequence). V lost 1 base, J lost 3 bases, and 16 bases lay in between. CDR3 in amino acids: CASSQGLRGRNNQPQHF. The CDR3 region has the DNA TGTGCCAGCAGCCAAGGCCTTCGCGGGAGAAACAATCAGCCCCAGCATTTT.

This chain uses TRBV6-6 with TRBJ1-1; perhaps TRBD1 as D (5 bases). CDR3 length equals 14 residues. The V and J ends lost 3 bases and 0 bases respectively, with 8 bases between them. Germline CDR1 and CDR2: MNHNY and SVGAGI (reference sequence). CDR3 region: CASSYGGVNTEAFF. In DNA, the CDR3 is TGTGCCAGCAGTTATGGGGGTGTGAACACTGAAGCTTTCTTT.

The chain couples TRBV19 to TRBJ2-6; tentative D call: TRBD1 (5 bases). Trimming took off 0 bases at V and 2 bases at J, with 14 bases between the two ends. Germline lookup yields CDR1 LNHDA and CDR2 SQIVND (reference sequence). This CDR3 region has 18 residues. The CDR3 reads CASSIDVGPVAGANVLTF. CDR3 DNA sequence: TGTGCCAGTAGTATAGATGTGGGGCCAGTTGCTGGGGCCAACGTCCTGACTTTC.

The chain carries TRBV28 and TRBJ2-5; TRBD2 aligns across 7 bases. The CDR3 is 13 residues long. Germline V gene sequence: CDR1 MDHEN, CDR2 SYDVKM. V lost 10 bases and J lost 5; bases outside the gene matches: 10. The CDR3 nucleotides are TGTGCCACCTCGCCGGGGGGATGGGAGACCCAGTACTTC. It specifies CATSPGGWETQYF.

As concerns this clonotype: One end of the junction varies from germline; a read error may be responsible. The gene calls are TRBV23-1 and TRBJ2-6; weak D call: TRBD2 (5 bases). TRBV23-1 is filed as an ORF, its function uncertain. The CDR3 is 11 amino acids. The CDR3 loop reads CASSQSHRGPF. As DNA, the CDR3 is TGCGCCAGCAGTCAATCCCACCGGGGTCCTTTC.

V and J are TRBV6-2 or TRBV6-3 and TRBJ2-7; 8 bases match TRBD2. Looked up from germline, CDR1 is MNHEY and CDR2 is SVGEGT. This CDR3 contains 15 residues. V gave up 8 bases and J gave up 0 bases; unmatched junction bases: 9. CDR3 in amino acids: CASLHRGGSSYEQYF. CDR3 DNA sequence: TGTGCCAGCCTACATCGGGGGGGAAGCTCCTACGAGCAGTACTTC.

The chain links TRBV3-1 to TRBJ2-5; TRBD1 might be the D (6 bases). The germline gives CDR1 LGHDT, CDR2 YNNKEL (reference sequence). The CDR3 sequence is 14 residues long. Trimming cost V 0 bases and J 5 bases, with 10 bases left between them. The CDR3 reads CASSQEARGETQYF. The CDR3 DNA sequence: TGTGCCAGCAGCCAAGAGGCCAGGGGCGAGACCCAGTACTTC.